The 29 T cell receptor beta chains below all came from one sample that was sequenced in a study of blood T cell repertoires in COVID-19. Data came from immunoSEQ multiplex PCR; TCRdb stores just in-frame clones and leaves some out. The sample gives around 260,000 clones, 70% to 90% of which show up once; about 2% is in the top ten. Input material: peripheral blood. The receptors derive from a man between 25 and 39 years old with active or convalescent COVID-19.

The chain has TRBV6-5 and TRBJ1-4, with D unresolved. The CDR3 loop spans 15 amino acids. Germline-derived CDR1 and CDR2 are MNHEY and SVGAGI. With 0 bases removed from V and 6 bases from J, the gap between germline ends came to 11 bases. CDR3 nucleotide sequence: TGTGCCAGCAGTTACTCAGGCGGGATGGATGAAAAACTGTTTTTT. It is translated as CASSYSGGMDEKLFF.

The V call is TRBV6-1, the J call TRBJ1-3; D gene uncertain. The length of the CDR3 is 15 residues. The germline V gene encodes CDR1 MNHNS and CDR2 SASEGT. V lost 1 base, J lost 2 bases, and 9 bases lay in between. The CDR3 loop is CASSEGYAAGNTIYF. Here the CDR3 DNA reads TGTGCCAGCAGTGAAGGGTACGCGGCTGGAAACACCATATATTTT.

This chain joins TRBV3-1 (or the pseudogene TRBV3-2) and TRBJ2-7; TRBD2 might be the D (5 bases). Trimming shortened V by 7 bases and J by 5 bases, and 9 bases separated the two germline ends. The CDR3 is 11 residues long. CDR1 is LGHDT, CDR2 YNNKEL, per germline (reference sequence). This CDR3 is CASIRENEQYF. The CDR3 DNA sequence: TGTGCCAGCATTCGGGAAAACGAGCAGTACTTC.

The chain couples TRBV9 to TRBJ2-5; 10 bases match TRBD1. CDR1 and CDR2 from the germline V gene are SGDLS and YYNGEE. Unmatched junction bases numbered 9, after V lost 3 bases and J lost 4 bases. The CDR3 loop spans 16 amino acids. CDR3 loop: CASSAGTGAFRETQYF. The CDR3, as DNA: TGTGCCAGCAGCGCAGGGACAGGGGCTTTCCGAGAGACCCAGTACTTC.

V gene TRBV18 combines with J gene TRBJ2-3; possibly TRBD2 for D (5 bases). Germline loops: CDR1 KGHSH, CDR2 LQKENI. V was cut by 2 bases and J by 6 bases, with 12 bases left in between. The CDR3 extends over 14 amino acids. The chain's CDR3 is CASSPIRDADTQYF. CDR3 in DNA: TGTGCCAGCTCACCAATCCGGGATGCTGATACGCAGTATTTT.

The J gene is TRBJ1-1, the V gene TRBV12-5; no clear D. This CDR3 spans 12 amino acids. Germline CDR1 LGHNT, CDR2 FRNRAP. The ends were cut back, 1 base at V and 6 bases at J, with 6 bases in the middle. The CDR3 loop reads CASGLDSAEAFF. CDR3 sequence (DNA): TGTGCTAGTGGTTTGGACAGTGCTGAAGCTTTCTTT.

This clone was found once. The chain employs TRBV6-5 and TRBJ1-1; TRBD1 is a possible D gene (5 bases). V lost 6 bases, J lost 0 bases, and 5 bases lay in between. The CDR3 is made up of 12 amino acids. Germline V lookup: CDR1 MNHEY, CDR2 SVGAGI. CDR3 region: CASSRVNTEAFF. The DNA of the CDR3 is TGTGCCAGCAGCAGGGTGAACACTGAAGCTTTCTTT.

The V call is TRBV13, the J call TRBJ1-2, with 7 bases identical to TRBD1. The V gene's germline CDR1 is PRHDT and CDR2 FYEKMQ (reference sequence). The V and J ends lost 4 bases and 5 bases, in that order; junction bases with no gene match: 7. CDR3 size: 14 residues. CDR3 DNA sequence: TGTGCCAGCAGCTCGCCAGACAGGGCGTATGGCTACACCTTC. Translation gives CASSSPDRAYGYTF.

J is TRBJ2-7 and V is TRBV5-1; 9 bases are a match to TRBD1. Germline lookup yields CDR1 SGHRS and CDR2 YFSETQ. This CDR3 contains 15 residues. J was trimmed by 6 bases and V by 0 bases; bases with no gene match: 7. The CDR3 region has the DNA TGCGCCAGCAGCTTGGTGGGACAGGGCTTGGTCGAGCAGTACTTC. It encodes CASSLVGQGLVEQYF.

Notes on this clone: The junction differs from germline at one of its ends, possibly a read error. The chain has TRBV15 and TRBJ1-1, with 7 bases lining up with TRBD1. Germline V gives CDR1 LNHNV, CDR2 YYDKDF (reference sequence). The CDR3 totals 13 residues. CDR3 protein: CATSRDPGQHNLF. CDR3 nucleotides: TGTGCCACCAGCAGAGACCCGGGACAGCACAATCTCTTT.

The chain couples TRBV30 to TRBJ1-1; D is unresolved. The length of the CDR3 is 13 residues. Germline loops: CDR1 GTSNPN, CDR2 SVGIG (reference sequence). The V gene lost 2 bases and the J gene lost 2 bases, with 9 bases spanning the gap. The CDR3 nucleotides are TGTGCCTGGAGTAGCTCTCCTAACACTGAAGCTTTCTTT. It translates to CAWSSSPNTEAFF. Variable domain in full (rest from reference TRBV30 and TRBJ1-1): SQTIHQWPATLVQPVGSPLSLECTVEGTSNPNLYWYRQAAGRGLQLLFYSVGIGQISSEVPQNLSASRPQDRQFILSSKKLLLSDSGFYLCAWSSSPNTEAFFGQGTRLTVV.

The gene calls are TRBV18 and TRBJ2-2; 9 bases line up with TRBD1. The germline V gene has CDR1 KGHSH and CDR2 LQKENI. The CDR3 length is 17 residues. The V and J ends lost 4 bases and 3 bases, in that order; junction bases with no gene match: 9. CDR3 loop: CASSQITGGMHTGELFF. The CDR3 DNA is TGTGCCAGCTCACAAATAACAGGGGGCATGCACACCGGGGAGCTGTTTTTT.

The rearrangement joins TRBV14 to TRBJ2-4; TRBD2 matches at 11 bases. Germline V gene data show CDR1 as SGHDN and CDR2 as FVKESK. This CDR3 region has 16 residues. J lost 5 bases, V lost 3 bases, and 6 bases had no gene match. The CDR3, as DNA: TGTGCCAGCAGCCACCTAGCGGGGGGCTCCGAAAACATTCAGTACTTC. Translating it yields CASSHLAGGSENIQYF.

This rearrangement joins TRBV27 to TRBJ1-5, with 9 bases fitting TRBD1. The CDR3 is 15 amino acids. The germline gives CDR1 MNHEY, CDR2 SMNVEV (reference sequence). V gave up 5 bases and J gave up 4 bases; unmatched junction bases: 6. The CDR3 nucleotides read TGTGCCAGCAGTGGGACAGGGCTGCGGAATCAGCCCCAGCATTTT. Amino acid sequence: CASSGTGLRNQPQHF.

V is TRBV11-2 and J is TRBJ1-6, with TRBD1 matching over 8 bases. The CDR3 extends over 16 amino acids. The germline gives CDR1 SGHAT, CDR2 FQNNGV. Losses at the gene ends were 5 bases for V and 7 bases for J; bases not matched to a gene: 10. The CDR3 DNA sequence: TGTGCCAGCAGCCCAGGGGGCCCGGGGGGAAATTCACCCCTCCACTTT. As protein: CASSPGGPGGNSPLHF.

V and J are TRBV7-2 and TRBJ1-1, with 8 bases lining up with TRBD1. The V and J ends lost 5 bases and 0 bases, in that order; junction bases with no gene match: 5. Germline CDR1 SGHTA, CDR2 FQGNSA. This CDR3 region has 15 residues. CDR3 residues: CASSRTGYMNTEAFF. The CDR3 DNA sequence: TGTGCCAGCAGCCGGACAGGGTACATGAACACTGAAGCTTTCTTT.

The chain employs TRBV13 and TRBJ2-7; no reliable D call. CDR1 is PRHDT, CDR2 FYEKMQ, per germline (reference sequence). Trimming removed 2 bases at V and 1 base at J, with 12 bases between. The CDR3 sequence is 15 residues long. CDR3 sequence (DNA): TGTGCCAGCAGCTTAATGTCCGGTCCTTCCTACGAGCAGTACTTC. Encoded protein: CASSLMSGPSYEQYF.

This chain uses TRBV6-5 with TRBJ1-5, with TRBD1 as a possible D gene (5 bases). The CDR3 is 15 amino acids. Per the germline V gene, CDR1 is MNHEY and CDR2 is SVGAGI. The V gene lost 6 bases and the J gene lost 6 bases, with 18 bases spanning the gap. The CDR3 loop reads CASSPLPRVGQPQHF. CDR3 nucleotide sequence: TGTGCCAGCAGCCCACTCCCCAGGGTTGGTCAGCCCCAGCATTTT.

The chain carries TRBV27 and TRBJ2-7; D gene unclear. V gave up 2 bases and J gave up 0 bases, with 11 bases separating them. Per germline, CDR1 MNHEY and CDR2 SMNVEV (reference sequence). This CDR3 has 15 amino acids. CDR3 DNA: TGTGCCAGCAGTTTAAGCCCAGGAAGCTCCTACGAGCAGTACTTC. Amino acids: CASSLSPGSSYEQYF.

The J gene is TRBJ2-3, the V gene TRBV30; a possible D gene is TRBD2 (6 bases). Deletions cut 0 bases from V and 6 bases from J, with 10 bases between. CDR3 size: 13 residues. The germline V gene has CDR1 GTSNPN and CDR2 SVGIG (reference sequence). This CDR3 reads CAWSVNAGDTQYF. In DNA, the CDR3 is TGTGCCTGGAGTGTAAACGCGGGGGATACGCAGTATTTT.

The count of this clone is one. The CDR3 loop is CASSGRWAGGSYEQYF. DNA of the CDR3: TGTGCCAGCAGTGGCCGGTGGGCAGGGGGCTCCTACGAGCAGTACTTC. The chain has TRBV25-1 and TRBJ2-7; 7 bases line up with TRBD1. The germline gives CDR1 MGHDK, CDR2 SYGVNS. This CDR3 spans 16 amino acids. Germline trimming cut 4 bases from V and 0 bases from J; bases unmatched to any gene: 9.

The chain couples TRBV4-2 to TRBJ2-1; D is perhaps TRBD2 (6 bases). Looked up from germline, CDR1 is LGHNA and CDR2 is YNFKEQ. V lost 4 bases to trimming and J lost 0 bases, with 10 bases between them. The CDR3 totals 15 residues. The CDR3 spells CASSPGLPSYNEQFF. In nucleotides, the CDR3 is TGTGCCAGCAGCCCGGGACTCCCCTCCTACAATGAGCAGTTCTTC.

This clone was recorded once. The V gene is TRBV5-3, the J gene TRBJ2-7, with 9 bases fitting TRBD1. TRBV5-3 is marked as an open reading frame, function uncertain. J was trimmed by 7 bases and V by 5 bases; bases with no gene match: 10. This CDR3 is 14 amino acids long. CDR3 in amino acids: CARRPGTGLEEQYF. DNA for the CDR3: TGTGCCAGAAGACCCGGGACAGGGCTGGAAGAGCAGTACTTC.

This clone was seen a few times. This rearrangement joins TRBV7-9 to TRBJ2-5; 9 bases map to TRBD1. V shed 5 bases, J shed 3 bases, and the junction held 13 bases outside the gene matches. This CDR3 spans 17 amino acids. CDR1 is SEHNR, CDR2 FQNEAQ, per germline (reference sequence). The DNA for the CDR3 is TGTGCCAGCAGCCGCATCGGGACAGGGTTGTCTGAAGAGACCCAGTACTTC. Translation gives CASSRIGTGLSEETQYF.

V is TRBV15 and J is TRBJ2-7; D is uncertain. Germline CDR1 and CDR2: LNHNV and YYDKDF (reference sequence). V shed 0 bases and J shed 2 bases, with 8 bases lying between them. CDR3 length: 14 residues. The CDR3 sequence is CATSRDAGPYEQYF. The CDR3 coding sequence is TGTGCCACCAGCAGAGATGCTGGCCCCTACGAGCAGTACTTC.

This chain joins TRBV4-2 and TRBJ1-6, with 7 bases identical to TRBD1. Unmatched junction bases numbered 5, after V lost 5 bases and J lost 7 bases. Germline CDR1 LGHNA, CDR2 YNFKEQ. The CDR3 consists of 14 residues. CDR3 DNA: TGTGCCAGCAGCTTGACAGGGATCAATTCACCCCTCCACTTT. Translating gives CASSLTGINSPLHF.

V gene TRBV2 combines with J gene TRBJ2-5; D perhaps matches TRBD2 (5 bases). V was trimmed by 7 bases and J by 4 bases, leaving 10 bases between them. Germline V gene sequence: CDR1 SNHLY, CDR2 FYNNEI. This CDR3 has 12 amino acids. The CDR3 DNA sequence: TGTGCCAGCACTTCCGGGGTAGAGACCCAGTACTTC. Amino acids: CASTSGVETQYF.

CDR3 region: CASNSGGQGNQPQHF. The CDR3 region has the DNA TGTGCCAGCAACTCGGGGGGACAGGGGAATCAGCCCCAGCATTTT. The chain is built from TRBV6-5 and TRBJ1-5; 10 bases map to TRBD1. The trim removed 7 bases at V and 4 bases at J, leaving 7 bases unmatched. There are 15 residues in the CDR3. Germline V gene data show CDR1 as MNHEY and CDR2 as SVGAGI.

This clone was seen just once. V gene TRBV9 combines with J gene TRBJ1-2, with D hard to call. Per germline, CDR1 SGDLS and CDR2 YYNGEE. V was clipped by 0 bases and J by 2 bases, with 8 bases between them. This CDR3 region has 14 residues. The CDR3 DNA is TGTGCCAGCAGCGTAGATCCGGGGAACTATGGCTACACCTTC. Translated, it gives CASSVDPGNYGYTF. Drawing the rest from reference TRBV9 and TRBJ1-2, the complete variable domain is DSGVTQTPKHLITATGQRVTLRCSPRSGDLSVYWYQQSLDQGLQFLIQYYNGEERAKGNILERFSAQQFPDLHSELNLSSLELGDSALYFCASSVDPGNYGYTFGSGTRLTVV.